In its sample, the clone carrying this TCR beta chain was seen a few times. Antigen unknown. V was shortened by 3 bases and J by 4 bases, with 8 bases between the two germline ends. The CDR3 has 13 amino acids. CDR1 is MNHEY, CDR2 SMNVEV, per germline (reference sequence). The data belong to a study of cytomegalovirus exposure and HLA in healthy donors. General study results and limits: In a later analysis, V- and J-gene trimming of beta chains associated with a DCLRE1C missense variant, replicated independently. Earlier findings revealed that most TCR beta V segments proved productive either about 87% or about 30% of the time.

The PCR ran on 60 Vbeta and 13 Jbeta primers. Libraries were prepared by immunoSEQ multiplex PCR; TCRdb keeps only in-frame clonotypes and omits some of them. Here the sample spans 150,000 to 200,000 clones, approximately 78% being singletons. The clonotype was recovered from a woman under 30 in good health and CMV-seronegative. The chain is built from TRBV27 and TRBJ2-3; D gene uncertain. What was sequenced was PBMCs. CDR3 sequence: CASSLSTADTQYF. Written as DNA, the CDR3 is TGTGCCAGCAGTTTGTCTACGGCAGATACGCAGTATTTT.